This TCR beta chain is drawn from a study (dated by TCRdb to between 2014 and 2017). With regard to the full study: The study tested whether tumor-infiltrating Tregs in breast cancer are recruited from blood Tregs or converted in situ from other CD4+ T cell subsets.

Tregs were isolated as CD4+CD25+CD127-/low cells. Tregs, naive and memory CD4+ T cells from tumor, blood and ipsilateral draining lymph nodes of roughly 5 breast cancer patients underwent full-length TCR alpha and beta sequencing. Ficoll density gradient centrifugation was used to isolate mononuclear cells from lymph nodes or from 40 to 50 ml of peripheral blood. FACS confirmed that the sorted cell populations were more than 90% pure. What the authors observed across the whole study: Tumor memory CD4+ T cell TCR gene usage clustered with blood and lymph node memory CD4+ cells and lymph node naive CD4+ cells. The greatest overlap of tumor-infiltrating Treg TCR alpha and beta sequences was with tumor naive CD4+ T cells, followed next by blood naive CD4+ T cells. Rather than covering whole repertoires, validation in the larger cohort was restricted to a single TCR beta V-J rearrangement.

Full-length TCR variable regions were amplified by 5' RACE PCR using constant-region reverse primers, and then by semi-nested PCR using Nested Universal Primer A. The ReliaPrep RNA Cell Miniprep System was used to extract total RNA, which was then reverse transcribed into 5'RACE-ready cDNA with the SMARTer RACE 5'/3' Kit. Multiplex adaptors were used to barcode full-length TCR alpha and beta libraries, and the barcoded libraries were sequenced on an Illumina MiSeq. The original pipeline was this. Sequencing data were pooled across the five patients for each of nine subset-tissue groups and compared by unsupervised clustering of TCR gene usage. The Morisita-Horn index was used to calculate repertoire similarity, with shared sequences weighted according to their contribution to each repertoire. TCRdb ran its own pipeline on the public reads, namely fastp trimming at Q25 and MiXCR clone calling, and kept in-frame beta chains. Each entry merges the rows of one CDR3 protein and shows their most common DNA and genes. The V and J calls come from TCRdb's annotation, not from the publication. The sample table shows 35,000 to 50,000 distinct CDR3 sequences, and around 20% are seen once. The ten largest make up 4% of the sample.

Per the germline V gene, MDHEN is the CDR1 and SYDVKM is the CDR2. Including the terminal cysteine and phenylalanine, the CDR3 comprises 15 residues. Only the CDR3 portion is preserved as DNA: 45 bases, with reading frame beginning at the first base. V ends up 4 bases short and J 0 bases short, with an unmatched junction base count of 4. In the case of this clonotype: Its antigen specificity is not known. Base qualities are not at hand, and no much larger clone is one base apart.

This clonotype was obtained from a female donor with breast cancer. Material for sequencing was Tregs sorted from blood. The V and J segments used are TRBV28 and TRBJ2-5; TRBD2 matches 8 bases in the middle. The CDR3 amino acid sequence is: CASSCIAGYQETQYF. The sequenced DNA is TGTGCCAGCAGTTGTATAGCGGGGTACCAAGAGACCCAGTACTTC.